This TCR beta chain comes out of a study of blood T cell repertoires in COVID-19. Study summary: Samples of COVID-19 (acute and convalescent) were obtained from the United States, Italy and Spain.

Per the authors' pipeline: Amplification from reference gene primers served as the basis for estimated nucleated cell counts. Sequencing used immunoSEQ multiplex PCR; TCRdb keeps in-frame clones, though not all of them. That table supplies the V and J calls and clone size; D and trimming were determined from the DNA. The sample has under 450,000 clones, more than 85% seen once. V lost 4 bases and J 0 bases, leaving 5 bases between the germline ends. This CDR3 comprises 14 residues. The germline V gene encodes CDR1 SGHRS and CDR2 YFSETQ. Everyone who took part was roughly 18 to 89 years old, and they came from 20 to 25 US areas. All exposed participants met a person with COVID-19 within 2 weeks before entering the study.

The sequence was obtained from a woman aged 40-49 years who had been exposed to COVID-19. V gene TRBV5-1 combines with J gene TRBJ2-6; no firm D call. The specimen was PBMCs or T cells enriched from blood (not recorded which). CDR3 sequence: CASSRYSGANVLTF. Here the CDR3 DNA reads TGCGCCAGCAGCCGTTACTCTGGGGCCAACGTCCTGACTTTC.